The sequence of this T cell receptor beta chain was determined in a study of T cells in Graves' hyperthyroidism and ophthalmopathy. There are 16 residues in the CDR3. V gave up 5 bases and J gave up 1 base, with 14 bases separating them. Germline V CDR1 and CDR2: SGHVS, FNYEAQ. There were TCR beta CDR3 regions amplified from RNA transcripts. The TCR CDR3 first-round RT-PCR relied on the HTBI primer set. TCRdb re-derived calls from the multiplex PCR reads in MiXCR, one entry per CDR3 protein. The data show around 300,000 distinct CDR3 sequences, with approximately 13% seen just once and 6.5% to 10% held by the top ten. Comment on this clonotype: Its antigen remains unidentified.

PBMCs were sourced from roughly 9.1 ml fresh peripheral blood. Study results and limitations: Ophthalmopathy and stable hyperthyroidism were told apart by a 13 V-J model.

The TCR was taken from a woman aged 40 to 50 with Graves' hyperthyroidism. Sample: blood. This chain uses TRBV7-6 with TRBJ2-2; D not resolved. CDR3 protein: CASSREQAGNTGELFF. The CDR3 bases are TGTGCCAGCAGCCGTGAGCAAGCAGGGAACACCGGGGAGCTGTTTTTT.